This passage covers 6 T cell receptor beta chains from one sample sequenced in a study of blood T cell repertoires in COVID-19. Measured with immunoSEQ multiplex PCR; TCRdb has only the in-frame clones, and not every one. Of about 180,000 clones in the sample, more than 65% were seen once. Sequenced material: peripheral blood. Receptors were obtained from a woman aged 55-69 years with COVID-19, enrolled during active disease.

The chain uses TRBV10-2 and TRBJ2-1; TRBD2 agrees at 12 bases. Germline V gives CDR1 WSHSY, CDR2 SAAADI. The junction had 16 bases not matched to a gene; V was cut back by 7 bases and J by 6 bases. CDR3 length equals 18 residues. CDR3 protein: CASKGDPRGLAGSNEQFF. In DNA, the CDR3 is TGCGCCAGCAAGGGGGATCCAAGGGGACTAGCGGGTTCCAATGAGCAGTTCTTC.

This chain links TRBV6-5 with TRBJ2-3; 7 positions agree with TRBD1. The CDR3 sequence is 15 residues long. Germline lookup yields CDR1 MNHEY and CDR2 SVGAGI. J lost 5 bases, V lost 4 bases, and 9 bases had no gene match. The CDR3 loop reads CASSSRGSRGDTQYF. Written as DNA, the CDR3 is TGTGCCAGCAGTTCCAGGGGGAGCCGAGGAGATACGCAGTATTTT.

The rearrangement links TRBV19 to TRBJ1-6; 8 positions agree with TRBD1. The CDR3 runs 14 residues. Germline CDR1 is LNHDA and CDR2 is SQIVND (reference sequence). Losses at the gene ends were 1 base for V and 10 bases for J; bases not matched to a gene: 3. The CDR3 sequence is CASSIGDRPSPLHF. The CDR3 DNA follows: TGTGCCAGTAGTATAGGGGACAGGCCCTCACCCCTCCACTTT.

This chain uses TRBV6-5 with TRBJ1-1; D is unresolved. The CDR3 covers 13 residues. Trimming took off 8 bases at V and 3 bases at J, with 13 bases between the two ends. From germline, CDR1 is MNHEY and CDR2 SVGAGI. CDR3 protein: CASLSLRYTEAFF. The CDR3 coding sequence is TGTGCCAGCTTATCACTACGGTACACTGAAGCTTTCTTT.

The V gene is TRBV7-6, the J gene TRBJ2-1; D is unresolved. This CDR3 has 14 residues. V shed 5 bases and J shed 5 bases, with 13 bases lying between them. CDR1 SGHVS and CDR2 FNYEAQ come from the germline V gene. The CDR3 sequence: CASSPVQSNNEQFF. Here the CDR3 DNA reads TGTGCCAGCAGCCCGGTGCAATCCAACAATGAGCAGTTCTTC.

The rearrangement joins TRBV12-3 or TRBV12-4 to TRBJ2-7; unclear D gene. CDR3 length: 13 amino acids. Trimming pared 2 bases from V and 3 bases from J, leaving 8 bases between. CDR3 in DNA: TGTGCCAGCAGTTTATACTCGGTCTACGAGCAGTACTTC. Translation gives CASSLYSVYEQYF.